Sequencing of this T cell receptor (beta chain) was carried out in a study of T cells in Graves' hyperthyroidism and ophthalmopathy. This clonotype was found a few times. Amplified regions were TCR beta CDR3 sequences from RNA transcripts. The HTBI primer set was used in a first-round RT-PCR of the TCR CDR3. TCRdb re-called the multiplex PCR reads through MiXCR, storing one row per CDR3 protein. Among 490,000 or so distinct CDR3 sequences, approximately 23% were seen once, and the ten largest hold about 49%. Sequences were obtained from blood. The origin of this receptor is an older woman with Graves' ophthalmopathy.

DNA of the CDR3: TGTGCCAGCATGGAATTGTTTTCCGGGGAGCTGTTTTTT. It is translated as CASMELFSGELFF. The chain combines TRBV28 with TRBJ2-2; no reliable D call. The CDR3 spans 13 residues. The V end was cut by 7 bases, the J end by 6 bases, with 12 bases between. Germline loops: CDR1 MDHEN, CDR2 SYDVKM.